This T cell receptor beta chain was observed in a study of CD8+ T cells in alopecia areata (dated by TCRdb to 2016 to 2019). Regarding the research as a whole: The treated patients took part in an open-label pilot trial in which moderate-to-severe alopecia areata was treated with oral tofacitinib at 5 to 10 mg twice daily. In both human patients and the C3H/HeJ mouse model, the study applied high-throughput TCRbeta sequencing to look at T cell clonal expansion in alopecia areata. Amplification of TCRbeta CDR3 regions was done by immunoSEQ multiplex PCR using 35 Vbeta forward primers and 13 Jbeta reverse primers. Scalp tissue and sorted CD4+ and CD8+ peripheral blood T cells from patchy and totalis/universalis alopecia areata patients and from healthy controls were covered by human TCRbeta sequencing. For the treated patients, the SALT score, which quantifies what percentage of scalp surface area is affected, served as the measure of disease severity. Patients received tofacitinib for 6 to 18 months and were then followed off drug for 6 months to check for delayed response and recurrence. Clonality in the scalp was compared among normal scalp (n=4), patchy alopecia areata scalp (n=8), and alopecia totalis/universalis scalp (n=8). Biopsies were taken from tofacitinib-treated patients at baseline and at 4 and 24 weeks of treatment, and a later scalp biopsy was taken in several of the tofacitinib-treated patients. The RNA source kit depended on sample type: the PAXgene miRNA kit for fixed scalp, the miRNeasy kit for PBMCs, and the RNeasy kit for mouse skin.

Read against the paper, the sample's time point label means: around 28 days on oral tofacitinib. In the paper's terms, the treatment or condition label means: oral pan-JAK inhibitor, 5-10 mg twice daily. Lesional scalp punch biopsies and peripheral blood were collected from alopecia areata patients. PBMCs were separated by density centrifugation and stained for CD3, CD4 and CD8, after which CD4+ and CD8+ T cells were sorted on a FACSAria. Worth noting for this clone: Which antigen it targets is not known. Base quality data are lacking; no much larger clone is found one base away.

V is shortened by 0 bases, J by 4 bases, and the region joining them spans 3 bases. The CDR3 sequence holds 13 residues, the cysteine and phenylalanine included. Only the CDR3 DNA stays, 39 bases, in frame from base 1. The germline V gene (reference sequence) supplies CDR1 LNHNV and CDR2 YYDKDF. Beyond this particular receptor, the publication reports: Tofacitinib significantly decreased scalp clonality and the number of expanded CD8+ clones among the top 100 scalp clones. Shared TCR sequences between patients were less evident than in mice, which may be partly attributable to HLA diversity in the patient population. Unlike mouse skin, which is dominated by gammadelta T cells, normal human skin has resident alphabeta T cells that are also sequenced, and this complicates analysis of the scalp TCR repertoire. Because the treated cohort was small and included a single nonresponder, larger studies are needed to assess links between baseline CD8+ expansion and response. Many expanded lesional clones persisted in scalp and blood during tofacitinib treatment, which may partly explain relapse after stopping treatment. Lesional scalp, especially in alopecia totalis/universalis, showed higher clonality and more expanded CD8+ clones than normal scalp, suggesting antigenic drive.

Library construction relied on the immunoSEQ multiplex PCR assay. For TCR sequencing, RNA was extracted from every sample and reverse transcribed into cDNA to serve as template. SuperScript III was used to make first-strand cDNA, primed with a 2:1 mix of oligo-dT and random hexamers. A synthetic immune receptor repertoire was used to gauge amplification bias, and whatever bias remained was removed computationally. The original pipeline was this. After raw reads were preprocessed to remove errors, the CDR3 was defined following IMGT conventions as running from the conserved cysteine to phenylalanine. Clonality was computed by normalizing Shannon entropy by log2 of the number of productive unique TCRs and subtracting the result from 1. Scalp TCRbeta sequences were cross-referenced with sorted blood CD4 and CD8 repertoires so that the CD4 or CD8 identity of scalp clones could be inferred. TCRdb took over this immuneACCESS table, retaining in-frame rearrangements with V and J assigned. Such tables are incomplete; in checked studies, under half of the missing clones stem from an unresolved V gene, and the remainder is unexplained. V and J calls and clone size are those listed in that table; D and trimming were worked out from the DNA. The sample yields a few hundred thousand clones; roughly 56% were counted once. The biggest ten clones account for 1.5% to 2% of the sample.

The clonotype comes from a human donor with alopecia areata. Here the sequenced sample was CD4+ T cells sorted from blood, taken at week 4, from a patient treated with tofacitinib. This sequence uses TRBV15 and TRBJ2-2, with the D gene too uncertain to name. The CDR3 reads CATSRDFTGELFF. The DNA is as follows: TGTGCCACCAGCAGAGATTTCACCGGGGAGCTGTTTTTT.